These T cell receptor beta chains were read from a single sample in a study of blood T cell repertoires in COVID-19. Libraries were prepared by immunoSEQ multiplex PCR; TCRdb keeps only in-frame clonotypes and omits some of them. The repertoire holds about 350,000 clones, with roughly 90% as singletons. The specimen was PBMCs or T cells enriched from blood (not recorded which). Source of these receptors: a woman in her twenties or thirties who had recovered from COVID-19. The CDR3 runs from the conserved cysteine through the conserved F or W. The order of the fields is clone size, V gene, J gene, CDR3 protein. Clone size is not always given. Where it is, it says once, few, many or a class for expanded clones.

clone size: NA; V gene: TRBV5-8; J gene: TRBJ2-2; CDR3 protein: CASSPGTGDTGELFF
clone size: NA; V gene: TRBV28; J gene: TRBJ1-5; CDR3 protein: CASSFHAGLSQPQHF
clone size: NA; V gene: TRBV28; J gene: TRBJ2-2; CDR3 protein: CANKGVTGELFF
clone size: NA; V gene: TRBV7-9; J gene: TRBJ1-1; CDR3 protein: CASSSPRNTEAFF
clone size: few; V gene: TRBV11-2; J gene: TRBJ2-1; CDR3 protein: CASSLYGTRDNEQFF
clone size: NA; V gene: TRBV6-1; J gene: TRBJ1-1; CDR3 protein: CASSEAWTGGRNTEAFF
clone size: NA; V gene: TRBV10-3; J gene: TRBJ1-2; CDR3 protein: CAISEIVNYGYTF
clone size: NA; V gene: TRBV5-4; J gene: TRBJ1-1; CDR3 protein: CASSPIQGAPEAFF
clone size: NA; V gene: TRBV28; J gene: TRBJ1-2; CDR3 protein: CASSGDRGYGYTF
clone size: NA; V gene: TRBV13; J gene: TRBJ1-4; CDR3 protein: CASSLLQGDEKLFF
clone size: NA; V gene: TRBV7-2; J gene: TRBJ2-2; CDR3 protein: CASSPSLQGLDTGELFF
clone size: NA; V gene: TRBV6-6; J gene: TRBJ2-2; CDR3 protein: CASSLLGVGNTGELFF
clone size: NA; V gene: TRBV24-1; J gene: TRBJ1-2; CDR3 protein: CATSPSQGREANYGYTF
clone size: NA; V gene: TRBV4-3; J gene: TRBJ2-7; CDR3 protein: CASSQEVRTYEQYF
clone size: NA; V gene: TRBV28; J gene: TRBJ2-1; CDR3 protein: CASSLGTSPQYYNEQFF
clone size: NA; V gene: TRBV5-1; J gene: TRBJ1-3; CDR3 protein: CASTWAGNSGNTIYF
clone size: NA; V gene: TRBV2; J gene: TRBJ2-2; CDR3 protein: CASTTTALGELFF
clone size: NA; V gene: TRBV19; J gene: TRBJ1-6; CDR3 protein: CASSPGTARPSTLHF
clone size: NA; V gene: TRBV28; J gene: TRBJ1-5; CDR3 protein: CASSFSPHRDRPNQPQHF
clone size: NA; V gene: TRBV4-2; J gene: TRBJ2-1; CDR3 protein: CASSQERGANNEQFF
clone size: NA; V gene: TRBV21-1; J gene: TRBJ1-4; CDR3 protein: CASSEERARCHATNEKLFF
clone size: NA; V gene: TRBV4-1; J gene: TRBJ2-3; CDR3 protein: CASSRDLSTDTQYF
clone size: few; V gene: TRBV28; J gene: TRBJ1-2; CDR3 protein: CASSRGATGGRGYTF
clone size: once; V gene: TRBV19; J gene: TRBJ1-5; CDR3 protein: CASGDGTGGGNQPQHF
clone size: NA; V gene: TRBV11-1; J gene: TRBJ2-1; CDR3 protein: CASSLQGSSNEQFF
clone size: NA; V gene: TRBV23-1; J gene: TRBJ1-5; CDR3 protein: CASSRQGGKQPQHF
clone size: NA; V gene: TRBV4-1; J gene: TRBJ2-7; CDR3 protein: CASSQNRGPSYEQYF
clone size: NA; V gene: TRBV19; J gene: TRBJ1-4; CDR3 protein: CASSLGYRSNEKLFF
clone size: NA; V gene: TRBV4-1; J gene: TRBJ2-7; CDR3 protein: CASSQDRFDEQYF
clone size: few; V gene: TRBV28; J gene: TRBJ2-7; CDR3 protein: CASSRQEYYEQYF
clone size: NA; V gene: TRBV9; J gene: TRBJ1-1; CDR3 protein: CASSVVGRATEAFF
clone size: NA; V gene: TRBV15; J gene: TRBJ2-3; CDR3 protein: CATEASGRDTQYF
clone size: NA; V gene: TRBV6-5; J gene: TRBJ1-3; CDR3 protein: CASSYSGEGKAIYF
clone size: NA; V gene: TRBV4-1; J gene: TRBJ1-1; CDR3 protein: CASSLGQGLVTEAFF
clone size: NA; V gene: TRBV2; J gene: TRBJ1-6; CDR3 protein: CASSPDRSYNSPLHF
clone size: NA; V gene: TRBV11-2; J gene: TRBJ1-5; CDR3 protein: CASSRTGQGFQPQHF
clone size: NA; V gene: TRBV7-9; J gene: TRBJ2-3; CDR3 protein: CASSPNSKKYTDTQYF
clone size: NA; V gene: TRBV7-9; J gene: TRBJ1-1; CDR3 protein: CASSLVGAMNTEAFF
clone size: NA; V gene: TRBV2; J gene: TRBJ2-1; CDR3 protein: CAGALTSGGFNEQFF
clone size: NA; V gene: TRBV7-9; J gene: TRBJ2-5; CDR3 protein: CASSGGTTKQETQYF
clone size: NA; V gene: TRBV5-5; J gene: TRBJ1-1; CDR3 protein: CAIATELNTEAFF
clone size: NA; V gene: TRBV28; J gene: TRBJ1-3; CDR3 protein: CASSRQGAGNTIYF
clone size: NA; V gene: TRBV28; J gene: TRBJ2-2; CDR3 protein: CASSLWAGTNTGELFF
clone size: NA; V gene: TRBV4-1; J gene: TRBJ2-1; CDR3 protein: CASSQEGDPGGSYNEQFF
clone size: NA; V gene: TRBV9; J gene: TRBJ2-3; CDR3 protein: CASRLGRADTQYF
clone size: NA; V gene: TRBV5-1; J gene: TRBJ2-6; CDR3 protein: CASSMFTGLSSGANVLTF
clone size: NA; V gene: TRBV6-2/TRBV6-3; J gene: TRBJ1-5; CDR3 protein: CASSYSGGANSNQPQHF
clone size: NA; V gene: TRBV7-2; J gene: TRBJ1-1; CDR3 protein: CASSFLPGVGIEAFF